This TCR beta chain was captured in a study of blood T cell repertoires in COVID-19. The sample holds a few counts of this clone. Germline V gene sequence: CDR1 SNHLY, CDR2 FYNNEI. The length of the CDR3 is 19 residues. The ends lost 8 bases at V and 0 bases at J; junction bases unmatched: 17. Sequencing was performed with immunoSEQ multiplex PCR; in TCRdb, only in-frame clones are kept and a portion is missing. The table shows about 150,000 clones, with more than 75% occurring only once. The material sequenced was peripheral blood. The V and J genes are TRBV2 and TRBJ2-1; 9 bases agree with TRBD2. This receptor was taken from a woman aged 50 to 60 with acute or convalescent COVID-19. The CDR3 bases are TGTGCCAGCGCGGGGGAGGGACTAGCTTCGAGCAGCTCCTACAATGAGCAGTTCTTC. Translation gives CASAGEGLASSSSYNEQFF. The full variable domain, with the rest looked up from reference TRBV2 and TRBJ2-1, is EPEVTQTPSHQVTQMGQEVILRCVPISNHLYFYWYRQILGQKVEFLVSFYNNEISEKSEIFDDQFSVERPDGSNFTLKIRSTKLEDSAMYFCASAGEGLASSSSYNEQFFGPGTRLTVL.